This T cell receptor beta chain was found in a study of beta chain features in type 1 diabetes. Study summary: Age, gender and cell yields were alike across patients and healthy donors.

The whole isolated RNA underwent reverse transcription, so sequencing captured expressed TCRB transcripts. TCRdb's copy holds only in-frame clones and misses some; the assay was immunoSEQ multiplex PCR. The sample has about 930,000 clones; 15% to 20% are singletons. This clone was picked up a small number of times. CDR1 SGHTA and CDR2 FQGNSA come from the germline V gene. V trimming: 4 bases; J trimming: 3 bases; junction bases outside the gene matches: 3. The length of the CDR3 is 14 residues. This receptor was taken from a woman aged 18-29 years in good health. Sequenced: naive CD4+ T cells from blood. This sequence joins TRBV7-2 and TRBJ1-1, with 9 bases aligning to TRBD1. The CDR3 DNA reads as TGTGCCAGCAGCTATGACAGGGGGTACACTGAAGCTTTCTTT. Translating it yields CASSYDRGYTEAFF.